Below are 23 T cell receptor beta chains sequenced from a single sample in a study of human T cells and chemical hapten exposure. TCRdb itself ran the RACE reads through MiXCR, one entry per CDR3 protein. The table shows about 82,000 distinct CDR3 sequences, with roughly 8.7% occurring only once. As to time point: healthy volunteer bleed at 6 weeks. Total RNA came from unfractionated whole blood. Sequenced: whole blood. These receptors all come from a male donor in good health. Some clones in this sample may be carry-over from other donors' samples.

In its sample, this clonotype was seen a few times. V and J are TRBV6-5 and TRBJ2-7; D unclear. Germline-derived CDR1 and CDR2 are MNHEY and SVGAGI. V was clipped by 7 bases and J by 2 bases, with 12 bases between them. CDR3 length: 13 amino acids. Here the CDR3 DNA reads TGTGCCAGCACGTCCGGGCAGACCTACGAGCAGTACTTC. This translates into CASTSGQTYEQYF.

The genes are TRBV12-3 or TRBV12-4 and TRBJ2-7; 7 nucleotides line up with TRBD2. J lost 6 bases, V lost 1 base, and 6 bases had no gene match. CDR3 length: 14 amino acids. The CDR3 reads CASSLGLTSAEQYF. The CDR3 DNA follows: TGTGCCAGCAGTTTAGGGCTAACTAGCGCCGAGCAGTACTTC.

In its sample, this clonotype was seen a few times. J is TRBJ2-2 and V is TRBV6-5; D not certain. V lost 6 bases, J lost 4 bases, and 6 bases lay in between. Germline CDR1 reads MNHEY; CDR2 reads SVGAGI. The CDR3 runs to 12 residues. The CDR3 sequence is CASRKTTGELFF. In DNA form, the CDR3 reads TGTGCCAGCAGAAAGACCACCGGGGAGCTGTTTTTT.

This clonotype was found many times. The V call is TRBV6-7, the J call TRBJ1-5; TRBD1 matches 10 bases. TRBV6-7 is filed as an ORF, its function uncertain. J lost 5 bases, V lost 4 bases, and 11 bases had no gene match. This CDR3 spans 17 amino acids. In DNA form, the CDR3 reads TGTGCCAGCAGTTTAAATCGCCCTGGGACAGGGGATCAGCCCCAGCATTTT. Translation gives CASSLNRPGTGDQPQHF.

This clonotype was detected a few times. The chain links TRBV6-2 or TRBV6-3 to TRBJ2-2, with 7 positions matching TRBD1. This CDR3 has 14 amino acids. Germline V lookup: CDR1 MNHEY, CDR2 SVGEGT. J gave up 6 bases and V 8 bases, and 9 bases lay outside the gene matches. The CDR3 nucleotides are TGTGCCAGCCTGGACAGGATTAAGGCCGGGGAGCTGTTTTTT. It is translated as CASLDRIKAGELFF.

The V and J genes are TRBV5-5 and TRBJ1-1; 8 nucleotides match TRBD1. CDR1 is SGHKS and CDR2 is YYEKEE in the germline V gene (reference sequence). This CDR3 region has 12 residues. The V and J ends lost 3 bases and 8 bases, in that order; junction bases with no gene match: 3. In DNA, the CDR3 is TGTGCCAGCAGCTGGGGGACAGGCGAAGCTTTCTTT. It yields the protein CASSWGTGEAFF.

This clonotype has ten or more counts. The chain recombines TRBV12-3 or TRBV12-4 with TRBJ2-5; D might be TRBD1 (6 bases). The V and J ends lost 6 bases and 5 bases respectively, with 13 bases between them. The CDR3 runs to 13 residues. The CDR3: CASRGTGLETQYF. CDR3 DNA sequence: TGTGCCAGCAGGGGAACAGGGTTGGAGACCCAGTACTTC.

The rearrangement uses TRBV6-6 and TRBJ2-2, with 11 bases aligning to TRBD2. Germline loops: CDR1 MNHNY, CDR2 SVGAGI (reference sequence). J gave up 1 base and V 6 bases, and 4 bases lay outside the gene matches. The CDR3 covers 16 residues. CDR3: CASSDGLAGNTGELFF. CDR3 nucleotides: TGTGCCAGCAGCGATGGACTAGCGGGGAACACCGGGGAGCTGTTTTTT.

This clonotype was counted at least ten times. CDR3: CASSYRGASTDTQYF. As DNA, the CDR3 is TGTGCCAGCAGTTACCGGGGGGCCAGCACAGATACGCAGTATTTT. This chain connects TRBV6-2 or TRBV6-3 to TRBJ2-3; a possible D gene is TRBD2 (7 bases). Trimming stripped 2 bases from V and 0 bases from J, with 9 bases between. This CDR3 has 15 residues. In germline, CDR1 is MNHEY, CDR2 SVGEGT.

This clonotype was observed at least ten times. The chain combines TRBV27 with TRBJ2-7; no firm D call. Germline loops: CDR1 MNHEY, CDR2 SMNVEV (reference sequence). V was clipped by 0 bases and J by 1 base, with 4 bases between them. The CDR3 runs 13 residues. Written as DNA, the CDR3 is TGTGCCAGCAGTTTATCCGGGTCCTACGAGCAGTACTTC. Residues: CASSLSGSYEQYF.

The chain carries TRBV29-1 and TRBJ1-1; the D gene is possibly TRBD1 (5 bases). The CDR3 consists of 13 residues. The V end lost 2 bases, the J end lost 1 base, and 8 bases lay between the germline ends. Germline values: CDR1 SQVTM, CDR2 ANQGSEA. The CDR3 protein is CSVERQPNTEAFF. CDR3 nucleotides: TGCAGCGTTGAAAGACAGCCGAACACTGAAGCTTTCTTT.

This sequence joins TRBV20-1 and TRBJ1-6, with 7 bases identical to TRBD1. The CDR3 loop spans 16 amino acids. The J segment lost 6 bases and the V segment lost 5 bases, leaving 13 bases of the junction unmatched. Germline CDR1 and CDR2: DFQATT and SNEGSKA (reference sequence). The CDR3 nucleotides read TGCAGTGCTTCATCGACAGGGTTACGGGTTAATTCACCCCTCCACTTT. Amino acids: CSASSTGLRVNSPLHF.

The rearrangement joins TRBV12-3 or TRBV12-4 to TRBJ1-3; D is uncertain. CDR3 length: 12 residues. Trimming cost V 6 bases and J 4 bases, with 7 bases left between them. CDR3 protein: CASSPRGNTIYF. The CDR3 DNA reads as TGTGCCAGCAGCCCCAGGGGAAACACCATATATTTT.

This clonotype showed up just a few times. J is TRBJ2-2 and V is TRBV5-1; D is unresolved. With 4 bases removed from V and 0 bases from J, the gap between germline ends came to 13 bases. Looked up from germline, CDR1 is SGHRS and CDR2 is YFSETQ. The CDR3 covers 16 residues. The CDR3 bases are TGCGCCAGCAGCACCGTCCCGACGGCGAACACCGGGGAGCTGTTTTTT. Protein product: CASSTVPTANTGELFF.

The rearrangement uses TRBV4-1 and TRBJ1-5; D remains unclear. Germline V CDR1 and CDR2: MGHRA, YSYEKL. The CDR3 has 15 residues. Trimming took off 1 base at V and 4 bases at J, with 11 bases between the two ends. Here the CDR3 reads CASSQVQQANQPQHF. In DNA form, the CDR3 reads TGCGCCAGCAGCCAAGTCCAGCAGGCAAATCAGCCCCAGCATTTT.

This clonotype was picked up a small number of times. The genes are TRBV4-2 and TRBJ2-7; TRBD2 might be the D (6 bases). CDR3 length equals 16 residues. Germline V gene sequence: CDR1 LGHNA, CDR2 YNFKEQ. Deletions cut 6 bases from V and 1 base from J, with 19 bases between. The CDR3 protein is CASRAMGGGGSYEQYF. DNA for the CDR3: TGTGCCAGCAGGGCTATGGGGGGAGGAGGTTCCTACGAGCAGTACTTC.

This clonotype was seen only a few times. The rearrangement links TRBV6-2 or TRBV6-3 to TRBJ1-1; possible D gene TRBD1, 5 bases. Germline V gene lookup returns CDR1 MNHEY and CDR2 SVGEGT. The CDR3 loop spans 12 amino acids. Deletions cut 4 bases from V and 8 bases from J, with 11 bases between. The CDR3 spells CASSSGTVEAFF. In nucleotides, the CDR3 is TGTGCCAGCAGTTCCGGGACGGTCGAAGCTTTCTTT.

This clonotype has more than one count but fewer than ten. V gene TRBV15 combines with J gene TRBJ1-1, with 8 nucleotides matching TRBD1. This CDR3 has 15 amino acids. With V trimmed by 0 bases and J by 5 bases, 5 bases remained unmatched. CDR1 is LNHNV and CDR2 is YYDKDF in the germline V gene (reference sequence). The CDR3 is CATSRDGQGRTEAFF. The CDR3 nucleotides are TGTGCCACCAGCAGAGATGGACAGGGCCGGACTGAAGCTTTCTTT. The full variable domain, rest sourced from reference TRBV15 and TRBJ1-1, is DAMVIQNPRYQVTQFGKPVTLSCSQTLNHNVMYWYQQKSSQAPKLLFHYYDKDFNNEADTPDNFQSRRPNTSFCFLDIRSPGLGDTAMYLCATSRDGQGRTEAFFGQGTRLTVV.

This clonotype showed up many times. The chain combines TRBV7-2 with TRBJ2-4, with TRBD2 matching over 8 bases. V gave up 1 base and J gave up 3 bases; unmatched junction bases: 5. The germline V gene encodes CDR1 SGHTA and CDR2 FQGNSA. The CDR3 consists of 16 residues. The CDR3 DNA reads TGTGCCAGCAGCTTAGGACCCCTAGCGGGCAAAAACATTCAGTACTTC. It yields the protein CASSLGPLAGKNIQYF.

CDR3 loop: CASSLAFGTDTQYF. CDR3 coding DNA: TGCGCCAGCAGCTTGGCCTTCGGCACAGATACGCAGTATTTT. The V call is TRBV5-1, the J call TRBJ2-3, with D unclear. This CDR3 has 14 residues. Germline V gives CDR1 SGHRS, CDR2 YFSETQ. The germline V and J ends were trimmed by 0 bases and 1 base, with 6 bases remaining between them.

The chain employs TRBV12-3 or TRBV12-4 and TRBJ1-1; 7 bases match TRBD1. V shed 6 bases, J shed 4 bases, and the junction held 8 bases outside the gene matches. The CDR3 runs 14 residues. The CDR3 here is CASSTTGIFTEAFF. In DNA form, the CDR3 reads TGTGCCAGCAGCACGACAGGGATTTTCACTGAAGCTTTCTTT.

The sample holds a few counts of this clonotype. CDR3 loop: CASSRDRGEGYTF. DNA for the CDR3: TGTGCCAGCAGTCGGGACAGGGGGGAAGGCTACACCTTC. The J gene is TRBJ1-2, the V gene TRBV12-3 or TRBV12-4, with 11 bases that match TRBD1. The length of the CDR3 is 13 residues. The V gene end was trimmed by 5 bases and the J gene end by 8 bases; junction bases not matched to a gene: 4.

This clonotype showed up just a few times. The gene calls are TRBV7-9 and TRBJ1-1, with 8 bases lining up with TRBD1. The trim removed 5 bases at V and 6 bases at J, leaving 11 bases unmatched. The germline gives CDR1 SEHNR, CDR2 FQNEAQ (reference sequence). The CDR3 sequence is 15 residues long. The CDR3 loop reads CASSPAPGGYPEAFF. The DNA of the CDR3 is TGTGCCAGCAGCCCCGCTCCAGGGGGCTACCCTGAAGCTTTCTTT.